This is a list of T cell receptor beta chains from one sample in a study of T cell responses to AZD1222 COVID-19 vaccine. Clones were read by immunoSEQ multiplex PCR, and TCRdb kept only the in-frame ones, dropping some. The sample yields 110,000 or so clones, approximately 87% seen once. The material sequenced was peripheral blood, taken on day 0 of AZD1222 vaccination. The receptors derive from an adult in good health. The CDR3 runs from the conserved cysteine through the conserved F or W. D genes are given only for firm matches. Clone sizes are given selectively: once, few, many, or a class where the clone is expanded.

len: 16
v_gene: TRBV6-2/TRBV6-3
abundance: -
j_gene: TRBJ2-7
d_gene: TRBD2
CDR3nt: TGTGCCAGCAGTTACTCGGGGACTAGCGTCACCCACGAGCAGTACTTC
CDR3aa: CASSYSGTSVTHEQYF

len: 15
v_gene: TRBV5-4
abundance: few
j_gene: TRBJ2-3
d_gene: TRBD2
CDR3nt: TGTGCCAGCAGCTTGAGTAGCGGGATAACAGATACGCAGTATTTT
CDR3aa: CASSLSSGITDTQYF

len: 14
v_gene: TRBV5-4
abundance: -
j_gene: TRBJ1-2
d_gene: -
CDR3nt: TGTGCCAGCAGCTTGGACAGTACTAACTATGGCTACACCTTC
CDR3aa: CASSLDSTNYGYTF

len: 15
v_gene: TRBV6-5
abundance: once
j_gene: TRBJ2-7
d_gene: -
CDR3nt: TGTGCCAGCAGTCGTCGAGGGTCCCAAATCTACGAGCAGTACTTC
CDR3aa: CASSRRGSQIYEQYF

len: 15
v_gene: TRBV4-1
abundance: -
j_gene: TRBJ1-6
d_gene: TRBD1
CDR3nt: TGCGCCAGCAGCCAAGCCGACAGGGACAATTCACCCCTCCACTTT
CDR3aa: CASSQADRDNSPLHF

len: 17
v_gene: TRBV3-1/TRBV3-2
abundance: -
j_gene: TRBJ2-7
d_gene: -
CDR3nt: TGTGCCAGCAGCCAAGTCTTCCTAAGGGGGAGCTCCTACGAGCAGTACTTC
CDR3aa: CASSQVFLRGSSYEQYF

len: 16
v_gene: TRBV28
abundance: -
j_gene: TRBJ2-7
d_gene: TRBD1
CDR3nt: TGTGCCAGCAGTCCCTTGAGACAGGGTCTAAGCTACGAGCAGTACTTC
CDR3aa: CASSPLRQGLSYEQYF

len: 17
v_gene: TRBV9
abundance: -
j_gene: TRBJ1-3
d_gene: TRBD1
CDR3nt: TGTGCCAGCAGCTTCCGGGACAGGGGAGATGCTGGAAACACCATATATTTT
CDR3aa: CASSFRDRGDAGNTIYF

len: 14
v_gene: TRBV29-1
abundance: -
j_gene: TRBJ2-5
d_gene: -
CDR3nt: TGCAGCGTTGAAGATTGGGGTCGGGGGGAGACCCAGTACTTC
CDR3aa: CSVEDWGRGETQYF

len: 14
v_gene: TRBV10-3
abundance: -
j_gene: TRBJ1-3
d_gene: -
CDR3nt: TGTGCCATCAGTGGGACAGAGTCTGGAAACACCATATATTTT
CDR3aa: CAISGTESGNTIYF

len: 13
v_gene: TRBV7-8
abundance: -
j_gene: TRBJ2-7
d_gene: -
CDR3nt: TGTGCCAGCAGCTTCGGAGGGGGCTACGAGCAGTACTTC
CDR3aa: CASSFGGGYEQYF

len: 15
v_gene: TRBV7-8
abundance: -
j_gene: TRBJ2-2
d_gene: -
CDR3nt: TGTGCCAGCAGCGCCCGCCTCCTAGAAGCCGGGGAGCTGTTTTTT
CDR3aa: CASSARLLEAGELFF

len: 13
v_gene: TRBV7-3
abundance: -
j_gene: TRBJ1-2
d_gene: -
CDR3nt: TGTGCCAGCAGCTTACAGGGTCACTATGGCTACACCTTC
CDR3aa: CASSLQGHYGYTF

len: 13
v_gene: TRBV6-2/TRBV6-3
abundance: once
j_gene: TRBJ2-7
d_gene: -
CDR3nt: TGTGCCAGCAGTAGGGACTCCTACTACGAGCAGTACTTC
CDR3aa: CASSRDSYYEQYF

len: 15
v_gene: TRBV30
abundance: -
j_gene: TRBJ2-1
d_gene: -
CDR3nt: TGTGCCTGTAGAGGAGGGGCTCGATCCCTAAATGAGCAGTTCTTC
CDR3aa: CACRGGARSLNEQFF

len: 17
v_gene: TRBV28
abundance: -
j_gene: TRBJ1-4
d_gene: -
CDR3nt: TGTGCCAGCAGACTCACAGGGACTGGGGCAACTAATGAAAAACTGTTTTTT
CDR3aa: CASRLTGTGATNEKLFF

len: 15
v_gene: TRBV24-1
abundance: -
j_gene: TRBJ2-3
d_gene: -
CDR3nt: TGTGCCACCAGTGATGCGGTAGCGTGGACAGATACGCAGTATTTT
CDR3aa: CATSDAVAWTDTQYF

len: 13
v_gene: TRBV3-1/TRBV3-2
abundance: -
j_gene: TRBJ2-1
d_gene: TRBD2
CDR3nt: TGTGCCAGCAGCCCGGGACTAGCATGGGAGCAGTTCTTC
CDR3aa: CASSPGLAWEQFF

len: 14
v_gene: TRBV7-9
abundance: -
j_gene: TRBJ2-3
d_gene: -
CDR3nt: TGTGCCAGCAGCTCCCCATCCCTGTCAGATACGCAGTATTTT
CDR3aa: CASSSPSLSDTQYF

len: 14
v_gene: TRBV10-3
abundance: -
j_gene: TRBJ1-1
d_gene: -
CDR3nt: TGTGCCATCAAGGACAGTAAGATGAACACTGAAGCTTTCTTT
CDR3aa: CAIKDSKMNTEAFF

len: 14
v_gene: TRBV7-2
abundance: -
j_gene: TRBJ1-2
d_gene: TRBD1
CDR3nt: TGTGCCAGCAGCTCAGATCAGGGGGCGGATGGCTACACCTTC
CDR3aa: CASSSDQGADGYTF

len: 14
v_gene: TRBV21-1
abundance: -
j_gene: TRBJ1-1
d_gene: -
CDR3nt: TGTGCCAGCAGCAAAACCGAGGGGGGGACTGAAGCTTTCTTT
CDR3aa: CASSKTEGGTEAFF

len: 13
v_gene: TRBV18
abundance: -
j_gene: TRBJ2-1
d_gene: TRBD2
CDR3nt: TGTGCCAGCTCATTGGGACTAGAGGGTGAGCAGTTCTTC
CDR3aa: CASSLGLEGEQFF